Sequencing of this T cell receptor beta chain was carried out in a study of blood T cell repertoires in COVID-19. The assay was immunoSEQ multiplex PCR, and TCRdb's table has in-frame clones only and misses some. This sample has some 150,000 clones, with roughly 90% found just once. Participant-reported clinical history was the basis for cohort assignment. The CDR3 totals 13 residues. V was shortened by 7 bases and J by 0 bases, with 9 bases between the two germline ends. Per germline, CDR1 SGDLS and CDR2 YYNGEE. V gene TRBV9 combines with J gene TRBJ2-3; D is unclear. Source material: PBMCs or T cells enriched from blood (not recorded which). The TCR comes from a woman in her twenties or thirties with acute COVID-19. The CDR3 loop reads CASESSSTDTQYF. As DNA, the CDR3 is TGTGCCAGCGAGTCTTCGAGCACAGATACGCAGTATTTT. Full variable domain (outside the CDR3, taken from reference TRBV9 and TRBJ2-3): DSGVTQTPKHLITATGQRVTLRCSPRSGDLSVYWYQQSLDQGLQFLIQYYNGEERAKGNILERFSAQQFPDLHSELNLSSLELGDSALYFCASESSSTDTQYFGPGTRLTVL.